Listed below are T cell receptor beta chains from one sample, sequenced in a study of response to subunit inactivated influenza vaccine. TCRdb reanalysed the RT-PCR reads using MiXCR and keeps one entry per CDR3 protein. The table records around 850,000 distinct CDR3 sequences, about 18% of them present only once. The sample consisted of PBMCs from blood, taken around 5 days after vaccination. Receptors originate from a man aged 45-65 years who received an inactivated influenza vaccine. The CDR3 runs from the conserved cysteine through the conserved F or W. A D gene is named only where the DNA matches it firmly. Not every row has a clone size; where given, it reads once, few, many or a size class.

DNA: TGTGCCAGCAGTTTAAACAGGGCAGGCACTGCCTGGGATCAGTATTTT; CDR3: CASSLNRAGTAWDQYF; V: TRBV27; J: TRBJ2-3; D: .; size: many
DNA: TGTGCCAGCGCTACTTTGGGGGCGATGGATACGCAGTATTTT; CDR3: CASATLGAMDTQYF; V: TRBV6-5; J: TRBJ2-3; D: .; size: few
DNA: TGTGCCAGCAGTTCCATGACAGGGCTCGACAATTATGGCGGCGCTAGCACAGATACGCAGTATTTT; CDR3: CASSSMTGLDNYGGASTDTQYF; V: TRBV27; J: TRBJ2-3; D: TRBD1; size: many
DNA: TGTGCCAGCAGCACAGGACAGGCCCCTTTCAAGGACTATGGCTACACCTTC; CDR3: CASSTGQAPFKDYGYTF; V: TRBV5-4; J: TRBJ1-2; D: TRBD1; size: .
DNA: TGTGCCAGCAGCCAAGAAGCCTCGGGCAGCATGTTCGAAAAACTGTTTTTT; CDR3: CASSQEASGSMFEKLFF; V: TRBV4-2; J: TRBJ1-4; D: .; size: few
DNA: TGTGCCAGCAGCTGGGACCGGGGACAGGGGTCAGATACGCAGTATTTT; CDR3: CASSWDRGQGSDTQYF; V: TRBV5-4; J: TRBJ2-3; D: TRBD1; size: few
DNA: TGTGCCAGCAGCTTGTGGCAGGTCTCGCAAGAGACCCAGTACTTC; CDR3: CASSLWQVSQETQYF; V: TRBV11-2; J: TRBJ2-5; D: .; size: .
DNA: TGTGCCAGCAGCTTAGGGGGGACAGGGGCCCACGAGCAGTACTTC; CDR3: CASSLGGTGAHEQYF; V: TRBV7-2; J: TRBJ2-7; D: TRBD1; size: .
DNA: TGTGCCAGCAGCTTGAGTTCAGCGGGAGCCTACAATGAGCAGTTCTTC; CDR3: CASSLSSAGAYNEQFF; V: TRBV11-2; J: TRBJ2-1; D: TRBD2; size: .
DNA: TGTGCCAGCAGCTATACCCACACCGGGGAGCTGTTTTTT; CDR3: CASSYTHTGELFF; V: TRBV7-9; J: TRBJ2-2; D: .; size: once
DNA: TGTGCCAGCAGCTTAGCGGGGTGGGGTGTCAATGAGCAGTTCTTC; CDR3: CASSLAGWGVNEQFF; V: TRBV7-9; J: TRBJ2-1; D: .; size: .